This T cell receptor (beta chain) was recorded in a study of T cell responses to AZD1222 COVID-19 vaccine. Study as a whole: The analysis combined second doses at about 4 or about 12 weeks. Study-wide points: Nearly half of spike-specific TCRs reportedly target unmutated variant regions. In a largely white British group with more females than males, clonal diversity was possibly underestimated.

Per the germline V gene, CDR1 is SGHRS and CDR2 is YFSETQ. The CDR3 has 15 amino acids. The V gene end was trimmed by 4 bases and the J gene end by 6 bases; junction bases not matched to a gene: 10. Generated by immunoSEQ multiplex PCR, the TCRdb table keeps only in-frame clones and is missing some. Of over 100,000 clones in the sample, over 75% were seen once. Details on this clone: The target antigen is unknown.

The starting material was peripheral blood, obtained on day 0 of AZD1222 vaccination. The clonotype was recovered from an adult in good health. The gene calls are TRBV5-1 and TRBJ2-7; 10 bases are a match to TRBD1. The CDR3 loop is CASSPQGTGVGEQYF. In nucleotides, the CDR3 is TGCGCCAGCAGCCCCCAGGGGACAGGGGTGGGCGAGCAGTACTTC.